These 15 T cell receptor beta chains originate from one sample sequenced in a study of human T cells and chemical hapten exposure (TCRdb year 2021). The sample's time point, from its label and the paper: patch test 2, 6 weeks after DPC sensitization. The sample's treatment or condition label, decoded: therapeutic diphenylcyclopropenone sensitization with weekly scalp DPC. Library construction relied on RACE. Sequencing instrument: NextSeq 500. TCRdb redid the processing of the public reads, applying fastp at Q25 and MiXCR, and retained in-frame beta chains. All rows with the same CDR3 protein become a single entry with the most common DNA and genes. The sample contains about 43,000 distinct CDR3 sequences, approximately 3.4% of them found a single time. Under 8.5% of the sample is taken by the ten largest. Sample: whole blood, taken in connection with sensitization to the hapten diphenylcyclopropenone (DPC). The receptors were gathered from a man in his forties with alopecia areata. Some clones in this sample may be carry-over from other donors' samples.

The chain carries TRBV5-5 and TRBJ2-1; D is ambiguous. V gave up 1 base and J gave up 0 bases, with 11 bases separating them. Per the germline V gene, CDR1 is SGHKS and CDR2 is YYEKEE (reference sequence). This CDR3 is 16 amino acids long. CDR3 in DNA: TGTGCCAGCAGCTTGTTGTACCCTAGCTCCTACAATGAGCAGTTCTTC. Its protein product is CASSLLYPSSYNEQFF.

This clonotype was seen repeatedly, ten times or more. This chain links TRBV28 with TRBJ2-1; D unclear. CDR3 length: 16 residues. V lost 4 bases, J lost 0 bases, and 13 bases lay in between. CDR1 is MDHEN, CDR2 SYDVKM, per germline. Here the CDR3 reads CASSSVYLSSYNEQFF. The CDR3 coding sequence is TGTGCCAGCAGTTCTGTCTACCTGAGCTCCTACAATGAGCAGTTCTTC.

This clonotype was recorded many times. This chain connects TRBV6-6 to TRBJ1-4; D unresolved. Germline CDR1 is MNHNY and CDR2 is SVGAGI (reference sequence). CDR3 length: 14 residues. Trimming took off 0 bases at V and 11 bases at J, with 13 bases between the two ends. The DNA for the CDR3 is TGTGCCAGCAGTTACTCGGAGAGGGTTAAGAAACTGTTTTTT. It specifies CASSYSERVKKLFF.

This clonotype came up a few times. The rearrangement links TRBV28 to TRBJ1-1; 9 nucleotides agree with TRBD1. Germline lookup yields CDR1 MDHEN and CDR2 SYDVKM. The trim removed 3 bases at V and 0 bases at J, leaving 8 bases unmatched. The CDR3 has 17 amino acids. CDR3 sequence (DNA): TGTGCCAGCAGTTTGAGCGGACAGGGGCGGATGAACACTGAAGCTTTCTTT. Its protein is CASSLSGQGRMNTEAFF.

This clonotype appeared many times. The chain has TRBV29-1 and TRBJ1-1; D not resolved. This CDR3 region has 11 residues. From germline, CDR1 is SQVTM and CDR2 ANQGSEA. V was trimmed by 4 bases and J by 3 bases, leaving 6 bases between them. The CDR3 DNA sequence: TGCAGCGTTGTACGGTACACTGAAGCTTTCTTT. Protein: CSVVRYTEAFF. Complete variable domain (other parts from reference TRBV29-1 and TRBJ1-1): SAVISQKPSRDICQRGTSLTIQCQVDSQVTMMFWYRQQPGQSLTLIATANQGSEATYESGFVIDKFPISRPNLTFSTLTVSNMSPEDSSIYLCSVVRYTEAFFGQGTRLTVV.

Ten or more counts support this clonotype. J is TRBJ2-7 and V is TRBV2; 8 nucleotides align to TRBD1. V gave up 8 bases and J gave up 0 bases; unmatched junction bases: 3. The germline CDR1 and CDR2 sequences are SNHLY and FYNNEI. This CDR3 is built from 13 residues. DNA of the CDR3: TGTGCCAGCGAGGACAGGGCCTCCTACGAGCAGTACTTC. Protein product: CASEDRASYEQYF.

The table lists this clonotype with many counts. V and J are TRBV12-3 or TRBV12-4 and TRBJ1-6; tentative D call: TRBD1 (5 bases). V was shortened by 6 bases and J by 10 bases, with 13 bases between the two germline ends. This CDR3 comprises 13 residues. The CDR3 loop reads CASSRGLSSPLHF. In nucleotides, the CDR3 is TGTGCCAGCAGCCGGGGCCTCAGCTCACCCCTCCACTTT.

This clonotype showed up many times. The chain has TRBV5-1 and TRBJ2-7; D might be TRBD2 (5 bases). Per germline, CDR1 SGHRS and CDR2 YFSETQ. This CDR3 is 14 amino acids long. The germline V and J ends were trimmed by 0 bases and 6 bases, with 13 bases remaining between them. The CDR3 DNA sequence: TGCGCCAGCAGCTTGGATCCGGGGATGGGCGAGCAGTACTTC. Amino acid sequence: CASSLDPGMGEQYF.

This clonotype occurred many times. The V gene is TRBV20-1, the J gene TRBJ2-5, with D tentatively TRBD1 (6 bases). Trimming removed 2 bases from V and 1 base from J, with 11 bases in between. CDR1 is DFQATT and CDR2 is SNEGSKA in the germline V gene (reference sequence). This CDR3 comprises 14 residues. The CDR3 is CSARRGSFQETQYF. The CDR3 DNA is TGCAGTGCTAGAAGGGGGAGTTTCCAAGAGACCCAGTACTTC.

This clonotype appeared many times. V usage is TRBV19 and J usage is TRBJ2-5, with D hard to call. V was shortened by 3 bases and J by 5 bases, with 4 bases between the two germline ends. The CDR3 spans 11 residues. Germline V gene sequence: CDR1 LNHDA, CDR2 SQIVND (reference sequence). This CDR3 reads CASSIMETQYF. The CDR3 DNA is TGTGCCAGTAGTATTATGGAGACCCAGTACTTC.

This clonotype was recorded at least ten times. The chain recombines TRBV6-5 with TRBJ2-2; 8 bases match TRBD1. This CDR3 has 15 residues. After removal of 6 bases from V and 4 bases from J, the junction contained 7 bases not matched to a gene. The germline V gene encodes CDR1 MNHEY and CDR2 SVGAGI. CDR3 nucleotides: TGTGCCAGCAGATGGCAGGGGGCTGGCACCGGGGAGCTGTTTTTT. Its translation is CASRWQGAGTGELFF.

This clonotype was counted many times. This chain links TRBV29-1 with TRBJ1-2; 8 bases match TRBD1. Trimming at V came to 4 bases and at J to 6 bases, leaving 7 bases not matched to a gene. The CDR3 extends over 13 amino acids. Germline values: CDR1 SQVTM, CDR2 ANQGSEA. The CDR3 is CSVGSTGGDGYTF. CDR3 coding DNA: TGCAGCGTTGGATCCACAGGGGGTGATGGCTACACCTTC. Looking up the rest from reference TRBV29-1 and TRBJ1-2 gives the full variable domain: SAVISQKPSRDICQRGTSLTIQCQVDSQVTMMFWYRQQPGQSLTLIATANQGSEATYESGFVIDKFPISRPNLTFSTLTVSNMSPEDSSIYLCSVGSTGGDGYTFGSGTRLTVV.

The CDR3 bases are TGTGCCAGCAGTTTAGTGGACCCCGACAACTATGGCTACACCTTC. Its protein is CASSLVDPDNYGYTF. The rearrangement links TRBV28 to TRBJ1-2; no clear D gene. This CDR3 has 15 residues. Trimming pared 2 bases from V and 2 bases from J, leaving 12 bases between. CDR1 is MDHEN and CDR2 is SYDVKM in the germline V gene.

Many counts were recorded for this clonotype. The chain is built from TRBV7-9 and TRBJ2-2; no definite D call. Germline CDR1 SEHNR, CDR2 FQNEAQ (reference sequence). This CDR3 contains 13 residues. V was shortened by 1 base and J by 3 bases, with 3 bases between the two germline ends. The CDR3 DNA reads as TGTGCCAGCAGCTTAGTCGACACCGGGGAGCTGTTTTTT. This encodes CASSLVDTGELFF.

Worth noting for this clonotype: A much larger clone lies one base from this, so it may be a read error. The gene calls are TRBV29-1 and TRBJ1-5; D might be TRBD1 (6 bases). This CDR3 contains 13 residues. The V gene's germline CDR1 is SQVTM and CDR2 ANQGSEA. V was pared by 3 bases and J by 5 bases, with 11 bases between. The chain's CDR3 is CSVDPGADQPQHF. CDR3 DNA: TGCAGCGTTGACCCAGGGGCTGATCAGCCCCAGCATTTT.